Below are 9 T cell receptor beta chains sequenced from a single sample in a study of T cell repertoires in cytomegalovirus infection. TCRdb independently ran MiXCR on the reads; one entry per CDR3 protein. The repertoire consists of 130,000 or so distinct CDR3 sequences, with roughly 6% occurring once and the leading ten covering about 20%. Sequenced sample: PBMCs. These receptors all come from a human donor in good health (CMV status not recorded). Some clones in this sample may be carry-over from other donors' samples.

The chain carries TRBV2 and TRBJ1-1; no reliable D call. This CDR3 has 13 amino acids. The V and J ends lost 4 bases and 1 base respectively, with 7 bases between them. The V gene's germline CDR1 is SNHLY and CDR2 FYNNEI. The CDR3 DNA sequence: TGTGCCAGCAGTGTAAACAGGAACACTGAAGCTTTCTTT. It yields the protein CASSVNRNTEAFF.

This clonotype turned up a few times. The V call is TRBV2, the J call TRBJ1-2; no definite D call. The CDR3 extends over 15 amino acids. With 0 bases removed from V and 8 bases from J, the gap between germline ends came to 16 bases. Germline values: CDR1 SNHLY, CDR2 FYNNEI. Here the CDR3 reads CASSEALRIRAGYTF. For the CDR3, the DNA is TGTGCCAGCAGTGAAGCGCTCAGAATCCGGGCGGGCTACACCTTC.

This clonotype was detected many times. The chain recombines TRBV14 with TRBJ2-3; the D gene is possibly TRBD1 (6 bases). The ends were cut back, 1 base at V and 2 bases at J, with 16 bases in the middle. The CDR3 has 17 residues. Germline CDR1 SGHDN, CDR2 FVKESK. In nucleotides, the CDR3 is TGTGCCAGCAGCCAAGCCCCAGTGGGGGCCCCCACAGATACGCAGTATTTT. Translation gives CASSQAPVGAPTDTQYF.

This clonotype was seen repeatedly, ten times or more. This chain links TRBV7-2 with TRBJ1-4; weak D call: TRBD1 (5 bases). Trimming shortened V by 7 bases and J by 0 bases, and 12 bases separated the two germline ends. CDR3 length: 15 residues. The germline V gene has CDR1 SGHTA and CDR2 FQGNSA. The CDR3 DNA reads as TGTGCCAGCACCCTAAAGACAGCAACTAATGAAAAACTGTTTTTT. Translation gives CASTLKTATNEKLFF.

This clonotype occurred many times. CDR3 region: CASSDRYNYGYTF. The CDR3 DNA reads TGTGCCAGCAGTGACCGATATAACTATGGCTACACCTTC. The chain uses TRBV7-9 and TRBJ1-2; D is undetermined. Trimming left V 6 bases short and J 1 base short, with 9 bases between. CDR3 length equals 13 residues. CDR1 is SEHNR, CDR2 FQNEAQ, per germline (reference sequence).

Many counts were recorded for this clonotype. The chain has TRBV7-9 and TRBJ1-5; no definite D call. The CDR3 covers 13 residues. V was trimmed by 5 bases and J by 4 bases, leaving 9 bases between them. From germline, CDR1 is SEHNR and CDR2 FQNEAQ (reference sequence). In DNA, the CDR3 is TGTGCCAGCAGCCCGGGAGGGAATCAGCCCCAGCATTTT. It is translated as CASSPGGNQPQHF.

This clonotype was picked up many times. This sequence joins TRBV6-2 or TRBV6-3 and TRBJ2-1; 10 nucleotides line up with TRBD1. The junction had 2 bases not matched to a gene; V was cut back by 0 bases and J by 3 bases. Germline lookup yields CDR1 MNHEY and CDR2 SVGEGT. The CDR3 covers 16 residues. The chain's CDR3 is CASSYSRDRGYNEQFF. Written as DNA, the CDR3 is TGTGCCAGCAGTTACTCGAGGGACAGGGGCTACAATGAGCAGTTCTTC.

On this clonotype: This may be a read error: a much more frequent sequence differs by one nucleotide. The rearrangement uses TRBV5-1 and TRBJ1-1; D unclear. CDR1 and CDR2 (germline): SGHRS, YFSETQ. This CDR3 has 13 residues. CDR3 sequence (DNA): TGCACCAGCAGCTTGGCCGCGGACACTGAAGCTTTCTTT. This sequence encodes CTSSLAADTEAFF.

This clonotype was counted at least ten times. The V call is TRBV12-5, the J call TRBJ1-2; D gene unclear. V was shortened by 5 bases and J by 7 bases, with 14 bases between the two germline ends. CDR1 and CDR2 from the germline V gene are LGHNT and FRNRAP. This CDR3 has 13 amino acids. The CDR3 DNA follows: TGTGCTAGTGGTGTGATCCGGGAATCTGGCTACACCTTC. As protein: CASGVIRESGYTF.